Here is one TCR beta chain with its context. The antigen is unknown. Single viable CD3+CD4+CD8-CD45RO+ cells were sorted as the memory CD4+ T cells. This sample is part of a study of memory CD4+ T cells and cytomegalovirus serostatus. Study-wide results and limits: The CMV-associated TCR signature appears largely within the CD4+ memory repertoire. About 40% of the roughly 160 known CMV-associated TCRbeta sequences appeared in CD4+ memory.

The CDR3 is 14 residues long. V lost 3 bases, J lost 3 bases, and 12 bases lay in between. Germline V gives CDR1 GTSNPN, CDR2 SVGIG (reference sequence). Profiled with immunoSEQ multiplex PCR; TCRdb holds only in-frame clones, not every one. This repertoire shows some 54,000 clones, 60% to 85% found once; its top ten account for 1.1% to 1.5%. The sample was memory CD4+ T cells from blood. The rearrangement joins TRBV30 to TRBJ2-1, with D tentatively TRBD1 (6 bases). The receptor's source is an adult in good health and CMV-seropositive. The CDR3 sequence: CAWRWGHLYNEQFF. CDR3 nucleotide sequence: TGTGCCTGGAGATGGGGACACCTCTACAATGAGCAGTTCTTC.